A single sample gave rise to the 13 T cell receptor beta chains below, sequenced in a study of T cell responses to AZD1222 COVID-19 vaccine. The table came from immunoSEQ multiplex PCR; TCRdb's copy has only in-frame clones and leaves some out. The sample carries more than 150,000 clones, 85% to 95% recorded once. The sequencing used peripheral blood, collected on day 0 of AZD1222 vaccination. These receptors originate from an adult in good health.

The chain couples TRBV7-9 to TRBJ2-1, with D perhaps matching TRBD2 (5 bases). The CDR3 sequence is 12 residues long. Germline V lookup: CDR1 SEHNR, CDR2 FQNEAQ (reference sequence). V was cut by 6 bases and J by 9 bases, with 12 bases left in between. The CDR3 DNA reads TGTGCCAGCAGTAAAGAGGGTCTTGAGCAGTTCTTC. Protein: CASSKEGLEQFF. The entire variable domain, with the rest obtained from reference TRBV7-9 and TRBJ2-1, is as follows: DTGVSQNPRHKITKRGQNVTFRCDPISEHNRLYWYRQTLGQGPEFLTYFQNEAQLEKSRLLSDRFSAERPKGSFSTLEIQRTEQGDSAMYLCASSKEGLEQFFGPGTRLTVL.

The CDR3: CASSLSISNTEAFF. CDR3 nucleotide sequence: TGTGCCAGCAGCTTATCCATTTCGAACACTGAAGCTTTCTTT. This chain connects TRBV7-2 to TRBJ1-1; D unresolved. Germline CDR1 reads SGHTA; CDR2 reads FQGNSA. The length of the CDR3 is 14 residues. V was shortened by 2 bases and J by 1 base, with 8 bases between the two germline ends.

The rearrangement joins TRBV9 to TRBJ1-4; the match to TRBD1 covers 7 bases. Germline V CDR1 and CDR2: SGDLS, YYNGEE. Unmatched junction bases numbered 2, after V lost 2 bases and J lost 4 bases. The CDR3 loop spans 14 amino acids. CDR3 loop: CASSVGTVNEKLFF. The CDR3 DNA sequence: TGTGCCAGCAGCGTCGGGACAGTTAATGAAAAACTGTTTTTT.

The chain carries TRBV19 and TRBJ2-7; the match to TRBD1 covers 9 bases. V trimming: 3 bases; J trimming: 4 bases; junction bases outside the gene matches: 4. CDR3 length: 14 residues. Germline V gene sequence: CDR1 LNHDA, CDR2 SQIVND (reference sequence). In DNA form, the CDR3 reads TGTGCCAGTAGTATCGAGACAGGGGGATACGAGCAGTACTTC. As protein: CASSIETGGYEQYF.

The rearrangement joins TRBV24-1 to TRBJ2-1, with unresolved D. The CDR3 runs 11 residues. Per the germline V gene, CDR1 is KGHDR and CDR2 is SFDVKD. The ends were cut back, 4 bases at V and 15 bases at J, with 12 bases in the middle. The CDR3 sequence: CATSEADRVFF. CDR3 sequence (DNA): TGTGCCACCAGTGAGGCGGATAGGGTGTTCTTC.

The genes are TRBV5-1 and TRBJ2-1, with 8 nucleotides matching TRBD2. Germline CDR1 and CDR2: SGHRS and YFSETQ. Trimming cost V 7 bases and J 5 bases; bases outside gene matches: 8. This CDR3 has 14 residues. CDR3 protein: CASGWTSSNNEQFF. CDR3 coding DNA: TGCGCCAGCGGATGGACTAGCAGCAACAATGAGCAGTTCTTC.

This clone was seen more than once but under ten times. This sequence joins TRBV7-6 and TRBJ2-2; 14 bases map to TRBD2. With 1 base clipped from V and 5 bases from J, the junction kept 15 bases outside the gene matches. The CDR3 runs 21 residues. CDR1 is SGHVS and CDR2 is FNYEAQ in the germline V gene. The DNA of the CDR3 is TGTGCCAGCAGCTTAGTAGGGGGCCCCGGGACTAGCGGGAGTCTTACCGGGGAGCTGTTTTTT. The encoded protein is CASSLVGGPGTSGSLTGELFF.

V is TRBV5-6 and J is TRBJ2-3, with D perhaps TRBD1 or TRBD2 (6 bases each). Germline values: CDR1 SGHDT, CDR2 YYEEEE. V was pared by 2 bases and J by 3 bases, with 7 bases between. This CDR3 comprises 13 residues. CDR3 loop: CASSLGGTDTQYF. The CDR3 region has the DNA TGTGCCAGCAGCTTAGGGGGGACAGATACGCAGTATTTT.

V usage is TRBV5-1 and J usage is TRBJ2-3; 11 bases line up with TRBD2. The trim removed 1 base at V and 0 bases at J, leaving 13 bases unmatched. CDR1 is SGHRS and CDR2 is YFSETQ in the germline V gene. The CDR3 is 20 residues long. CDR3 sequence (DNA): TGCGCCAGCAGCTTGAGGCCCACTAGCGGGAGAGGGCCTAGCACAGATACGCAGTATTTT. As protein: CASSLRPTSGRGPSTDTQYF.

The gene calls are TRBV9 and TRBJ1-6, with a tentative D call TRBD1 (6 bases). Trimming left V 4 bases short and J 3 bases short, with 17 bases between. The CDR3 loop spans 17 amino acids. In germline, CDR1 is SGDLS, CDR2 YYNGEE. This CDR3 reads CASSTYRAPSYNSPLHF. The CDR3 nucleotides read TGTGCCAGCAGCACATACAGGGCCCCAAGCTATAATTCACCCCTCCACTTT.

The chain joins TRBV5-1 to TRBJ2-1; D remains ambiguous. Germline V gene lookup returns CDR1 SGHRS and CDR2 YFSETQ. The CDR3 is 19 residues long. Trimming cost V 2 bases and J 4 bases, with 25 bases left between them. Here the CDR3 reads CASSLIGLRPLGVYNEQFF. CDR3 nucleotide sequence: TGCGCCAGCAGCTTAATCGGTCTCCGACCCCTAGGAGTTTACAATGAGCAGTTCTTC.

CDR3 amino acids: CASSSGLAGGYEQYF. CDR3 DNA sequence: TGTGCCAGCAGTTCCGGACTAGCAGGGGGCTACGAGCAGTACTTC. The chain recombines TRBV27 with TRBJ2-7, with D perhaps matching TRBD2 (8 bases). The CDR3 loop spans 15 amino acids. The ends were cut back, 4 bases at V and 3 bases at J, with 16 bases in the middle. Germline V lookup: CDR1 MNHEY, CDR2 SMNVEV (reference sequence).

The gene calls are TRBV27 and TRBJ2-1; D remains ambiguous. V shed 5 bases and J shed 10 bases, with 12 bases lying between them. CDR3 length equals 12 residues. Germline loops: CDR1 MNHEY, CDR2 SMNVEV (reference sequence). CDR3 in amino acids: CASSPLLGEQFF. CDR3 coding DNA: TGTGCCAGCAGTCCGCTCCTGGGAGAGCAGTTCTTC.